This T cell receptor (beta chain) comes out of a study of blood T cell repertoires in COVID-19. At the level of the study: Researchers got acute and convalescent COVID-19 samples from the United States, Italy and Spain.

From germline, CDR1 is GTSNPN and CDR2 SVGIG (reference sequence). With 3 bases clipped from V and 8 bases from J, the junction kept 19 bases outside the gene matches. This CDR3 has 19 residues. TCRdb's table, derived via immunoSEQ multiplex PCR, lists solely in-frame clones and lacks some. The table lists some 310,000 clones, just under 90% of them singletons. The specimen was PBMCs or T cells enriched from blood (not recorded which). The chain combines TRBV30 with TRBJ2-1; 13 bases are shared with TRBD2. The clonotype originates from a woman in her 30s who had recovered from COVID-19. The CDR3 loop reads CAWRFLRTSGSIIQHEQFF. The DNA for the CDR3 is TGTGCCTGGAGGTTCCTCAGGACTAGCGGGAGTATCATTCAACATGAGCAGTTCTTC. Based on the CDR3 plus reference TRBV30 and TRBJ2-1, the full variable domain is SQTIHQWPATLVQPVGSPLSLECTVEGTSNPNLYWYRQAAGRGLQLLFYSVGIGQISSEVPQNLSASRPQDRQFILSSKKLLLSDSGFYLCAWRFLRTSGSIIQHEQFFGPGTRLTVL.